Shown below are 5 T cell receptor beta chains from a single sample sequenced in a study of blood T cell repertoires in COVID-19. Method: immunoSEQ multiplex PCR; TCRdb's copy keeps in-frame clones and lacks some. Among 40,000 to 55,000 clones listed, 83% were seen once. The sample was peripheral blood. The receptors were sampled from a man aged 35-49 years with acute or convalescent COVID-19.

This chain's CDR3 is CASSFPGTGKAAFF. CDR3 bases: TGTGCCAGCAGCTTCCCCGGGACAGGGAAAGCGGCTTTCTTT. V and J are TRBV7-9 and TRBJ1-1; 9 bases are a match to TRBD1. Germline lookup yields CDR1 SEHNR and CDR2 FQNEAQ (reference sequence). The CDR3 is 14 residues long. The ends lost 3 bases at V and 11 bases at J; junction bases unmatched: 10.

V usage is TRBV7-8 and J usage is TRBJ1-5, with D maybe TRBD1 (5 bases). Germline CDR1 SGHVS, CDR2 FQNEAQ. This CDR3 has 15 residues. V was trimmed by 2 bases and J by 0 bases, leaving 8 bases between them. The DNA for the CDR3 is TGTGCCAGCAGCTTAAGGGGCAATAGCAATCAGCCCCAGCATTTT. Protein: CASSLRGNSNQPQHF.

The rearrangement uses TRBV7-9 and TRBJ1-3, with TRBD1 matching 9 bases. Germline V CDR1 and CDR2: SEHNR, FQNEAQ (reference sequence). Losses at the gene ends were 5 bases for V and 1 base for J; bases not matched to a gene: 6. The CDR3 length is 16 residues. Here the CDR3 reads CASSPGQGKSGNTIYF. The CDR3 coding sequence is TGTGCCAGCAGCCCCGGACAGGGGAAATCTGGAAACACCATATATTTT.

The chain is built from TRBV9 and TRBJ2-3, with D perhaps matching TRBD2 (6 bases). Germline V gene sequence: CDR1 SGDLS, CDR2 YYNGEE. V was clipped by 2 bases and J by 11 bases, with 18 bases between them. The CDR3 length is 14 residues. The DNA of the CDR3 is TGTGCCAGCAGCGTCAACCTGGGAGGACTACTGCAGTATTTT. It is translated as CASSVNLGGLLQYF. The variable domain in full, with the rest retrieved from reference TRBV9 and TRBJ2-3, is DSGVTQTPKHLITATGQRVTLRCSPRSGDLSVYWYQQSLDQGLQFLIQYYNGEERAKGNILERFSAQQFPDLHSELNLSSLELGDSALYFCASSVNLGGLLQYFGPGTRLTVL.

The chain couples TRBV6-4 to TRBJ2-1; TRBD1 agrees at 9 bases. Germline loops: CDR1 MRHNA, CDR2 SNTAGT. The junction had 6 bases not matched to a gene; V was cut back by 0 bases and J by 6 bases. The CDR3 has 16 amino acids. The CDR3: CASSDSEGQGGNEQFF. DNA for the CDR3: TGTGCCAGCAGTGACTCAGAGGGACAGGGTGGCAATGAGCAGTTCTTC.